This T cell receptor beta chain stems from a study of cytomegalovirus exposure and HLA in healthy donors. Study findings and constraints: TCR beta sequences reportedly predicted most subjects' HLA-A and HLA-B alleles accurately. In an earlier analysis, productive rearrangement rates for most beta V segments clustered near 87% or 30%.

PCR was performed using 60 Vbeta and 13 Jbeta primers. This table comes from immunoSEQ multiplex PCR, and its TCRdb copy is limited to in-frame clones, with some not included. The sample lists approximately 120,000 clones, just under 70% occurring once. About this clone itself: Its matching antigen is unknown.

The receptor's source is a woman aged 70 to 79 in good health and CMV-seropositive. The sample comprised PBMCs.

CDR3 DNA: TGCGCCAGCAGCCACAGGGGTGACTATGGCTACACCTTC. As protein: CASSHRGDYGYTF. The chain recombines TRBV5-1 with TRBJ1-2; TRBD1 matches at 7 bases. After removal of 4 bases from V and 3 bases from J, the junction contained 3 bases not matched to a gene. CDR1 and CDR2 (germline): SGHRS, YFSETQ. The CDR3 runs to 13 residues.